This TCR beta chain was sequenced in a study of T cells in Graves' hyperthyroidism and ophthalmopathy. This CDR3 comprises 15 residues. Trimming cost V 6 bases and J 0 bases, with 15 bases left between them. Amplified TCR beta CDR3 regions came from RNA transcripts. HTBI primers were used for first-round RT-PCR of the TCR CDR3. TCRdb independently ran MiXCR on the multiplex PCR reads; one entry per CDR3 protein. The sample lists 360,000 or so distinct CDR3 sequences; 15% to 20% were seen once. Sample: blood. The chain joins TRBV12-3 or TRBV12-4 to TRBJ2-7; D gene ambiguous. The TCR sequence derives from a woman aged 18-30 years with Graves' hyperthyroidism. CDR3 in amino acids: CASSSSNRNSYEQYF. CDR3 nucleotide sequence: TGTGCCAGCAGCTCCTCAAACCGTAACTCCTACGAGCAGTACTTC.